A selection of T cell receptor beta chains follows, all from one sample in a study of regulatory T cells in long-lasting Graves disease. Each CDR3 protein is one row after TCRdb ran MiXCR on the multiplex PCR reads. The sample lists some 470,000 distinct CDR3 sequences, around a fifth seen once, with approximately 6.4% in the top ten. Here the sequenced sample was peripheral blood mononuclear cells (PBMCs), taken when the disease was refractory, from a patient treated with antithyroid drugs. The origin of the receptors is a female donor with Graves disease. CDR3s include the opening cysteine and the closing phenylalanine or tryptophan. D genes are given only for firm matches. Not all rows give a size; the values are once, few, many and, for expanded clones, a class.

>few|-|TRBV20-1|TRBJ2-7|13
CSAWMQSSYEQYF
TGCAGTGCCTGGATGCAGAGCTCCTACGAGCAGTACTTC
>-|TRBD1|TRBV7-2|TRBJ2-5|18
CASSLPGQRDKAQETQYF
TGTGCCAGCAGCTTACCGGGACAGAGAGATAAGGCACAAGAGACCCAGTACTTC
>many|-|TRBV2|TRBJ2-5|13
CASAGRLEETQYF
TGTGCCAGCGCGGGACGGCTAGAAGAGACCCAGTACTTC
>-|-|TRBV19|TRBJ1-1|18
CASSMDHAIVLGNTEAFF
TGTGCCAGTAGTATGGACCACGCGATCGTGCTAGGGAACACTGAAGCTTTCTTT
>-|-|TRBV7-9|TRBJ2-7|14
CASSFGLPSYEQYF
TGTGCCAGCAGCTTCGGACTCCCCTCCTACGAGCAGTACTTC
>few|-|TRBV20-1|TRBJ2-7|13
CSARSWVAYEQYF
TGCAGTGCTAGATCCTGGGTTGCCTACGAGCAGTACTTC
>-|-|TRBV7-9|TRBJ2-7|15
CASSPVGTNGLEQYF
TGTGCCAGCAGCCCTGTCGGGACAAACGGCTTAGAGCAGTACTTC
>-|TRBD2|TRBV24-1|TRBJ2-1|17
CATSAPGLANRGNEQFF
TGTGCCACCAGTGCCCCGGGACTAGCGAACAGAGGAAATGAGCAGTTCTTC
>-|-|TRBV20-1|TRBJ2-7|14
CSARGEANEGEQYF
TGCAGTGCTAGAGGGGAGGCCAATGAAGGCGAGCAGTACTTC
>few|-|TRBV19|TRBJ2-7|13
CASSVFPSYEQYF
TGTGCCAGTAGTGTCTTCCCCTCCTACGAGCAGTACTTC
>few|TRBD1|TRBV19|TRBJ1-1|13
CASRKGANTEAFF
TGTGCCAGTAGAAAGGGGGCTAACACTGAAGCTTTCTTT
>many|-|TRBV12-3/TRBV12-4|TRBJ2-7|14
CASKGLLGSYEQYF
TGTGCCAGCAAAGGACTACTAGGCTCCTACGAGCAGTACTTC
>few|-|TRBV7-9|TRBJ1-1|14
CASSLLDTNTEAFF
TGTGCCAGCAGCTTACTCGACACCAACACTGAAGCTTTCTTT
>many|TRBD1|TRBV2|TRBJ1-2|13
CASEGQGGYGYTF
TGTGCCAGCGAGGGACAGGGAGGCTATGGCTACACCTTC
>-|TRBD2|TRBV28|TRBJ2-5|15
CASSSSQFGGETQYF
TGTGCCAGCAGTTCCTCGCAATTCGGGGGGGAGACCCAGTACTTC
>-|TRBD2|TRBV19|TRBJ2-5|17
CASSLGTSGREQETQYF
TGTGCCAGTAGTCTCGGGACTAGCGGGAGGGAACAAGAGACCCAGTACTTC